These T cell receptor beta chains were read from a single sample in a study of identical twins. A single record per CDR3 protein comes from TCRdb applying MiXCR to the 5' RACE reads. The sample includes some 1,700,000 distinct CDR3 sequences, less than 35% of them seen just once. Sequences were obtained from cord blood. Every receptor here comes from a newborn girl in good health. CDR3s include the opening cysteine and the closing phenylalanine or tryptophan. The D gene is left open where the match is weak. Expanded clones are given a class, and other clones once, few, many or no size at all.

v_gene: TRBV5-1
j_gene: TRBJ2-3
abundance: -
d_gene: -
CDR3aa: CASKSLRADTQYF
CDR3nt: TGCGCCAGTAAGTCGCTGCGGGCGGATACGCAGTATTTT

v_gene: TRBV6-2/TRBV6-3
j_gene: TRBJ2-7
abundance: few
d_gene: -
CDR3aa: CASSYQRAYEQYF
CDR3nt: TGTGCCAGCAGTTACCAGCGGGCGTACGAGCAGTACTTC

v_gene: TRBV18
j_gene: TRBJ2-1
abundance: few
d_gene: TRBD2
CDR3aa: CASSRPFSGATSNEQFF
CDR3nt: TGTGCCAGCTCACGGCCTTTTAGCGGGGCGACTTCGAATGAGCAGTTCTTC

v_gene: TRBV20-1
j_gene: TRBJ2-1
abundance: -
d_gene: -
CDR3aa: CSATVPASYNEQFF
CDR3nt: TGCAGTGCTACCGTACCCGCCTCCTACAATGAGCAGTTCTTC

v_gene: TRBV7-2
j_gene: TRBJ1-2
abundance: many
d_gene: -
CDR3aa: CASSLQTGKNVYGYTF
CDR3nt: TGTGCCAGCAGCTTACAGACAGGAAAAAATGTCTATGGCTACACCTTC

v_gene: TRBV6-2/TRBV6-3
j_gene: TRBJ2-1
abundance: few
d_gene: -
CDR3aa: CASSYWETRYNEQFF
CDR3nt: TGTGCCAGCAGTTATTGGGAGACGCGGTACAATGAGCAGTTCTTC

v_gene: TRBV29-1
j_gene: TRBJ2-7
abundance: -
d_gene: TRBD2
CDR3aa: CSVRSSGRYEQYF
CDR3nt: TGCAGCGTTCGCTCTAGCGGGCGCTACGAGCAGTACTTC

v_gene: TRBV5-8
j_gene: TRBJ1-2
abundance: -
d_gene: TRBD1
CDR3aa: CASSLMTGRYGYTF
CDR3nt: TGTGCCAGCAGCTTGATGACAGGGCGCTATGGCTACACCTTC

v_gene: TRBV4-1
j_gene: TRBJ1-4
abundance: -
d_gene: -
CDR3aa: CASSLTKSEKLFF
CDR3nt: TGCGCCAGCAGCCTCACCAAGTCTGAAAAACTGTTTTTT

v_gene: TRBV18
j_gene: TRBJ2-3
abundance: -
d_gene: -
CDR3aa: CASSPRTAALTDTQYF
CDR3nt: TGTGCCAGCTCACCACGTACCGCGGCCCTCACAGATACGCAGTATTTT

v_gene: TRBV5-1
j_gene: TRBJ2-4
abundance: many
d_gene: -
CDR3aa: CASSLRRGDIQYF
CDR3nt: TGCGCCAGCAGCTTGCGCAGGGGAGACATTCAGTACTTC

v_gene: TRBV12-3/TRBV12-4
j_gene: TRBJ2-7
abundance: few
d_gene: -
CDR3aa: CASSLRAGATYEQYF
CDR3nt: TGTGCCAGCAGTTTACGGGCGGGGGCGACCTACGAGCAGTACTTC

v_gene: TRBV3-1
j_gene: TRBJ2-5
abundance: -
d_gene: TRBD2
CDR3aa: CASSQALPGLAEQGTQYF
CDR3nt: TGTGCCAGCAGCCAAGCCCTACCTGGACTAGCGGAGCAAGGGACCCAGTACTTC

v_gene: TRBV6-6
j_gene: TRBJ1-2
abundance: few
d_gene: TRBD1
CDR3aa: CASSYSNTGTGSYGYTF
CDR3nt: TGTGCCAGCAGTTACTCTAACACCGGGACAGGCTCCTATGGCTACACCTTC

v_gene: TRBV11-3
j_gene: TRBJ2-3
abundance: once
d_gene: TRBD1
CDR3aa: CASSIWDSPDTQYF
CDR3nt: TGTGCCAGCAGCATATGGGACAGCCCAGATACGCAGTATTTT

v_gene: TRBV20-1
j_gene: TRBJ2-3
abundance: few
d_gene: TRBD2
CDR3aa: CSATYLRGASTDTQYF
CDR3nt: TGCAGTGCGACTTACCTGCGGGGGGCTAGCACAGATACGCAGTATTTT

v_gene: TRBV5-1
j_gene: TRBJ2-3
abundance: -
d_gene: TRBD2
CDR3aa: CASSVSGGRTDTQYF
CDR3nt: TGCGCCAGCAGCGTTAGCGGGGGCCGCACAGATACGCAGTATTTT

v_gene: TRBV10-3
j_gene: TRBJ1-5
abundance: few
d_gene: -
CDR3aa: CAISEGGSGQPQHF
CDR3nt: TGTGCCATCAGTGAAGGGGGTAGCGGACAGCCCCAGCATTTT

v_gene: TRBV20-1
j_gene: TRBJ2-1
abundance: few
d_gene: -
CDR3aa: CSAFNEQFF
CDR3nt: TGCAGTGCTTTCAATGAGCAGTTCTTC

v_gene: TRBV6-1
j_gene: TRBJ2-3
abundance: -
d_gene: TRBD2
CDR3aa: CASRATSGYFTDTQYF
CDR3nt: TGTGCCAGCAGGGCGACTAGCGGTTATTTCACAGATACGCAGTATTTT

v_gene: TRBV4-2
j_gene: TRBJ2-3
abundance: -
d_gene: -
CDR3aa: CASSRRTYSTDTQYF
CDR3nt: TGTGCCAGCAGCCGACGGACGTACAGCACAGATACGCAGTATTTT

v_gene: TRBV9
j_gene: TRBJ1-2
abundance: -
d_gene: TRBD1
CDR3aa: CASSGTGVFNYGYTF
CDR3nt: TGTGCCAGCAGCGGGACAGGGGTATTCAACTATGGCTACACCTTC

v_gene: TRBV12-3/TRBV12-4
j_gene: TRBJ2-7
abundance: once
d_gene: -
CDR3aa: CASSLRLAPYEQYF
CDR3nt: TGTGCCAGCAGTTTACGGCTAGCGCCCTACGAGCAGTACTTC

v_gene: TRBV5-1
j_gene: TRBJ2-3
abundance: -
d_gene: TRBD1
CDR3aa: CASSPGGFGTDTQYF
CDR3nt: TGCGCCAGCAGCCCAGGGGGTTTCGGCACAGATACGCAGTATTTT

v_gene: TRBV6-6
j_gene: TRBJ1-2
abundance: -
d_gene: -
CDR3aa: CASSYSAEYNYGYTF
CDR3nt: TGTGCCAGCAGTTACTCGGCAGAATATAACTATGGCTACACCTTC

v_gene: TRBV4-2
j_gene: TRBJ2-7
abundance: few
d_gene: -
CDR3aa: CASSQDPADSYEQYF
CDR3nt: TGTGCCAGCAGCCAAGATCCCGCGGACTCCTACGAGCAGTACTTC

v_gene: TRBV7-2
j_gene: TRBJ2-1
abundance: -
d_gene: -
CDR3aa: CASSPRQDHNEQFF
CDR3nt: TGTGCCAGCAGCCCTAGACAGGACCACAATGAGCAGTTCTTC

v_gene: TRBV12-3/TRBV12-4
j_gene: TRBJ1-2
abundance: -
d_gene: -
CDR3aa: CASSNRTGGYTF
CDR3nt: TGTGCCAGCAGTAATCGGACGGGAGGCTACACCTTC

v_gene: TRBV7-9
j_gene: TRBJ1-2
abundance: few
d_gene: TRBD1
CDR3aa: CASSFGDRGTYGYTF
CDR3nt: TGTGCCAGCAGCTTCGGGGACAGGGGGACCTATGGCTACACCTTC

v_gene: TRBV14
j_gene: TRBJ1-4
abundance: -
d_gene: -
CDR3aa: CASSREFSLNEKLFF
CDR3nt: TGTGCCAGCAGCCGAGAATTTTCCCTTAATGAAAAACTGTTTTTT

v_gene: TRBV3-1
j_gene: TRBJ2-7
abundance: -
d_gene: -
CDR3aa: CASSQAAGEDEQYF
CDR3nt: TGTGCCAGCAGCCAAGCGGCAGGGGAGGACGAGCAGTACTTC

v_gene: TRBV4-2
j_gene: TRBJ2-7
abundance: few
d_gene: TRBD2
CDR3aa: CASSQERGVYEQYF
CDR3nt: TGTGCCAGCAGCCAAGAGCGGGGGGTTTACGAGCAGTACTTC

v_gene: TRBV14
j_gene: TRBJ2-6
abundance: few
d_gene: -
CDR3aa: CASSQTAFPGANVLTF
CDR3nt: TGTGCCAGCAGCCAGACAGCCTTCCCTGGGGCCAACGTCCTGACTTTC

v_gene: TRBV18
j_gene: TRBJ1-5
abundance: -
d_gene: -
CDR3aa: CASSGLGDDSNQPQHF
CDR3nt: TGTGCCAGCTCGGGGCTCGGGGACGATAGCAATCAGCCCCAGCATTTT

v_gene: TRBV7-2
j_gene: TRBJ2-7
abundance: -
d_gene: TRBD2
CDR3aa: CASRRLAFTYEQYF
CDR3nt: TGTGCCAGCAGGAGACTAGCGTTTACCTACGAGCAGTACTTC

v_gene: TRBV27
j_gene: TRBJ2-7
abundance: few
d_gene: -
CDR3aa: CASSLSRGTIPYEQYF
CDR3nt: TGTGCCAGCAGTTTATCGAGGGGCACTATTCCCTACGAGCAGTACTTC

v_gene: TRBV2
j_gene: TRBJ2-1
abundance: -
d_gene: -
CDR3aa: CASSEAGLFYNEQFF
CDR3nt: TGTGCCAGCAGTGAAGCAGGGCTATTCTACAATGAGCAGTTCTTC

v_gene: TRBV20-1
j_gene: TRBJ2-1
abundance: few
d_gene: TRBD2
CDR3aa: CSAGLAGGFNEQFF
CDR3nt: TGCAGTGCTGGACTAGCGGGTGGCTTTAATGAGCAGTTCTTC

v_gene: TRBV11-1
j_gene: TRBJ2-5
abundance: -
d_gene: -
CDR3aa: CASSRPRSLASPETQYF
CDR3nt: TGTGCCAGCAGCCGACCCAGATCCCTAGCGTCCCCAGAGACCCAGTACTTC

v_gene: TRBV28
j_gene: TRBJ1-5
abundance: few
d_gene: -
CDR3aa: CASSLVRSANQPQHF
CDR3nt: TGTGCCAGCAGTTTGGTCCGGTCCGCCAATCAGCCCCAGCATTTT

v_gene: TRBV6-5
j_gene: TRBJ2-3
abundance: -
d_gene: TRBD2
CDR3aa: CASTLSGRSTDTQYF
CDR3nt: TGTGCCAGCACCCTTAGCGGGAGGAGCACAGATACGCAGTATTTT

v_gene: TRBV28
j_gene: TRBJ2-7
abundance: -
d_gene: -
CDR3aa: CASSFRLFGTPASGDEQYF
CDR3nt: TGTGCCAGCAGTTTCCGCCTTTTTGGCACTCCCGCGAGTGGAGACGAGCAGTACTTC

v_gene: TRBV4-1
j_gene: TRBJ1-2
abundance: -
d_gene: -
CDR3aa: CASSQDWAGTTRNRYGYTF
CDR3nt: TGCGCCAGCAGCCAAGATTGGGCCGGGACAACTCGAAATCGCTATGGCTACACCTTC

v_gene: TRBV6-1
j_gene: TRBJ1-5
abundance: -
d_gene: TRBD1
CDR3aa: CASSEGNRGSNQPQHF
CDR3nt: TGTGCCAGCAGTGAAGGGAACAGGGGAAGCAATCAGCCCCAGCATTTT

v_gene: TRBV20-1
j_gene: TRBJ1-6
abundance: -
d_gene: TRBD1
CDR3aa: CSADPRQGSWNSPLHF
CDR3nt: TGCAGTGCTGACCCCAGACAGGGTTCGTGGAATTCGCCCCTCCACTTT

v_gene: TRBV29-1
j_gene: TRBJ1-2
abundance: -
d_gene: -
CDR3aa: CSVDRGQNYGYTF
CDR3nt: TGCAGCGTTGACCGGGGGCAAAACTATGGCTACACCTTC

v_gene: TRBV20-1
j_gene: TRBJ1-5
abundance: -
d_gene: -
CDR3aa: CSARNQPQHF
CDR3nt: TGCAGTGCTAGGAACCAGCCCCAGCATTTT

v_gene: TRBV11-2
j_gene: TRBJ2-3
abundance: -
d_gene: -
CDR3aa: CASGLFTGASTDTQYF
CDR3nt: TGTGCCAGCGGCTTATTTACCGGAGCTAGCACAGATACGCAGTATTTT

v_gene: TRBV24-1
j_gene: TRBJ2-3
abundance: -
d_gene: -
CDR3aa: CATSGREADTQYF
CDR3nt: TGTGCCACCAGTGGTAGGGAAGCAGATACGCAGTATTTT

v_gene: TRBV5-6
j_gene: TRBJ2-7
abundance: once
d_gene: TRBD2
CDR3aa: CASSLLGLAYGDHYEQYF
CDR3nt: TGTGCCAGCAGCTTGCTGGGACTAGCGTACGGAGACCACTACGAGCAGTACTTC

v_gene: TRBV20-1
j_gene: TRBJ2-1
abundance: few
d_gene: TRBD2
CDR3aa: CSAHRGLAGLNEQFF
CDR3nt: TGCAGTGCTCACCGGGGGCTAGCGGGCCTCAATGAGCAGTTCTTC

v_gene: TRBV6-1
j_gene: TRBJ1-1
abundance: -
d_gene: -
CDR3aa: CASSRRFDTEAFF
CDR3nt: TGTGCCAGCAGTCGGCGGTTCGACACTGAAGCTTTCTTT

v_gene: TRBV7-2
j_gene: TRBJ1-1
abundance: -
d_gene: -
CDR3aa: CASSNHMNTEAFF
CDR3nt: TGTGCCAGCAGCAACCACATGAACACTGAAGCTTTCTTT

v_gene: TRBV6-6
j_gene: TRBJ1-1
abundance: -
d_gene: -
CDR3aa: CASSYQWESPFF
CDR3nt: TGTGCCAGCAGTTACCAGTGGGAGTCTCCTTTCTTT

v_gene: TRBV7-9
j_gene: TRBJ2-5
abundance: many
d_gene: -
CDR3aa: CASSLDLEETQYF
CDR3nt: TGTGCCAGCAGCTTAGATTTGGAGGAGACCCAGTACTTC

v_gene: TRBV10-3
j_gene: TRBJ1-6
abundance: once
d_gene: -
CDR3aa: CAISEAGGTNSPLHF
CDR3nt: TGTGCCATCAGTGAGGCGGGGGGTACGAATTCACCCCTCCACTTT

v_gene: TRBV10-1
j_gene: TRBJ2-5
abundance: -
d_gene: -
CDR3aa: CASSESMVGETQYF
CDR3nt: TGCGCCAGCAGTGAGTCGATGGTTGGGGAGACCCAGTACTTC

v_gene: TRBV29-1
j_gene: TRBJ2-7
abundance: few
d_gene: -
CDR3aa: CSVSDSYEQYF
CDR3nt: TGCAGCGTGTCAGACTCCTACGAGCAGTACTTC

v_gene: TRBV6-6
j_gene: TRBJ2-7
abundance: many
d_gene: -
CDR3aa: CASSRQAYYEQYF
CDR3nt: TGTGCCAGCAGCCGACAGGCTTACTACGAGCAGTACTTC